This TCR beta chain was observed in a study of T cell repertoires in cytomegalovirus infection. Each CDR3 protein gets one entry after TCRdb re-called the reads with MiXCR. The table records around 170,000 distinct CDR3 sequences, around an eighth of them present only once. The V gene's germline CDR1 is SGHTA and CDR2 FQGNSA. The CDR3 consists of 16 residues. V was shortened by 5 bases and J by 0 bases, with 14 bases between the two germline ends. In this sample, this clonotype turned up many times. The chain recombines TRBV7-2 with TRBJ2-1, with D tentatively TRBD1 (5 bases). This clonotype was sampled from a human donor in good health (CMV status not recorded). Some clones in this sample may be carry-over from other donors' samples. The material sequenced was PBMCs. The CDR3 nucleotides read TGTGCCAGCAGCCTTAGGGGAAGCCTCTCCTACAATGAGCAGTTCTTC. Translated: CASSLRGSLSYNEQFF.